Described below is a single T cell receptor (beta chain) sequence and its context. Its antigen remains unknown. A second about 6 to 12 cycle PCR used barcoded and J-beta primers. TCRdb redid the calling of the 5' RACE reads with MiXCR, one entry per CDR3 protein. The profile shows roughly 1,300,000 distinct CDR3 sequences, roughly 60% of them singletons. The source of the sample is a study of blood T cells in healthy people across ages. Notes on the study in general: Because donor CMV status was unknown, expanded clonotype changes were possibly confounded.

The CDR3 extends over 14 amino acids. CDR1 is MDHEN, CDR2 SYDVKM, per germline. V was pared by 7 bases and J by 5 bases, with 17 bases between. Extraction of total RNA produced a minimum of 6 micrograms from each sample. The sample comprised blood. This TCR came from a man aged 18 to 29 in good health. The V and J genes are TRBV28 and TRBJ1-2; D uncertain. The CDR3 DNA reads TGTGCCAGCACCCGGCGGGCGTATCGATATGGCTACACCTTC. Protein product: CASTRRAYRYGYTF.